These 11 T cell receptor beta chains were sequenced from one sample in a study of T cells in Graves' hyperthyroidism and ophthalmopathy. RNA transcripts were the template for amplifying TCR beta CDR3 regions. Using the HTBI primer set, a first-round RT-PCR was run on the TCR CDR3. In TCRdb, the multiplex PCR reads were re-called with MiXCR into one record per CDR3 protein. The sample lists about 350,000 distinct CDR3 sequences; less than 20% were seen once. Sequences were obtained from blood. The receptors originated from a woman aged 40 to 55 with Graves' ophthalmopathy.

This clonotype was seen at least ten times. The chain combines TRBV28 with TRBJ1-5; no clear D gene. Trimming cost V 5 bases and J 4 bases, with 12 bases left between them. The CDR3 loop spans 14 amino acids. Germline loops: CDR1 MDHEN, CDR2 SYDVKM. In nucleotides, the CDR3 is TGTGCCAGCAGTCCCTGGGTTTCGAATCAGCCCCAGCATTTT. Translated: CASSPWVSNQPQHF.

This clonotype was counted many times. The chain employs TRBV15 and TRBJ2-7, with 10 bases lining up with TRBD2. This CDR3 region has 14 residues. Germline lookup yields CDR1 LNHNV and CDR2 YYDKDF (reference sequence). V was clipped by 4 bases and J by 2 bases; unmatched bases: 2. Written as DNA, the CDR3 is TGTGCCACCAGCATTAGCGGGAGGACCTACGAGCAGTACTTC. Protein: CATSISGRTYEQYF.

This clonotype has a count of ten or more. The J gene is TRBJ1-1, the V gene TRBV12-3 or TRBV12-4; unclear D gene. The CDR3 is made up of 13 amino acids. The V and J ends lost 7 bases and 4 bases respectively, with 13 bases between them. CDR3 sequence: CASTIGRGTEAFF. CDR3 nucleotide sequence: TGTGCCAGCACTATAGGACGGGGCACTGAAGCTTTCTTT.

This clonotype appeared many times. The rearrangement links TRBV28 to TRBJ2-1, with D maybe TRBD2 (5 bases). Trimming shortened V by 9 bases and J by 4 bases, and 19 bases separated the two germline ends. CDR1 and CDR2 from the germline V gene are MDHEN and SYDVKM. CDR3 size: 15 residues. The CDR3 nucleotides read TGTGCCAGTAGCTCCCAGCGGTCCCCTTACAATGAGCAGTTCTTC. Its translation is CASSSQRSPYNEQFF.

This clonotype was observed many times. The chain combines TRBV11-2 with TRBJ2-7; D is uncertain. The CDR3 consists of 15 residues. Germline V gene sequence: CDR1 SGHAT, CDR2 FQNNGV. V lost 7 bases to trimming and J lost 3 bases, with 19 bases between them. The CDR3 spells CASNKPQGSLYEQYF. The CDR3 DNA reads TGTGCCAGCAACAAACCCCAAGGATCTCTCTACGAGCAGTACTTC. Together with reference TRBV11-2 and TRBJ2-7, the CDR3 gives the full variable domain: EAGVAQSPRYKIIEKRQSVAFWCNPISGHATLYWYQQILGQGPKLLIQFQNNGVVDDSQLPKDRFSAERLKGVDSTLKIQPAKLEDSAVYLCASNKPQGSLYEQYFGPGTRLTVT.

The V gene is TRBV20-1, the J gene TRBJ2-7; 8 bases agree with TRBD2. This CDR3 comprises 13 residues. CDR1 is DFQATT and CDR2 is SNEGSKA in the germline V gene (reference sequence). The CDR3 DNA is TGCAGCGCGACCGGGAGGGGCATCCACGAGCAGTACTTC. This encodes CSATGRGIHEQYF.

At least ten counts were recorded for this clonotype. This rearrangement joins TRBV11-1 to TRBJ2-2, with 13 bases aligning to TRBD2. Losses at the gene ends were 2 bases for V and 6 bases for J; bases not matched to a gene: 6. CDR3 length: 17 amino acids. CDR1 SGHAT and CDR2 FQDESV come from the germline V gene (reference sequence). The CDR3, as DNA: TGTGCCAGCAGCTTAAGGACTAGCGGGAGAGTTTCCGGGGAGCTGTTTTTT. Protein sequence: CASSLRTSGRVSGELFF.

In this sample, this clonotype turned up many times. The gene calls are TRBV6-2 or TRBV6-3 and TRBJ1-1; possible D gene TRBD1, 5 bases. The CDR3 contains 12 residues. Between the trimmed V and J ends, which lost 2 bases and 11 bases, there was a span of 12 bases. The V gene's germline CDR1 is MNHEY and CDR2 SVGEGT. CDR3 in DNA: TGTGCCAGCAGTTACGTTGGGGGGTCGGCTTTCTTT. This sequence encodes CASSYVGGSAFF.

This clonotype has ten or more counts. The rearrangement joins TRBV30 to TRBJ1-1; TRBD1 is a possible D gene (6 bases). Looked up from germline, CDR1 is GTSNPN and CDR2 is SVGIG (reference sequence). V dropped 5 bases and J dropped 0 bases, with 13 bases sitting between them. The CDR3 covers 14 residues. CDR3 sequence reads: CAWRQQGMNTEAFF. DNA of the CDR3: TGTGCCTGGCGACAGCAGGGGATGAACACTGAAGCTTTCTTT.

This clonotype has ten or more counts. The chain has TRBV6-1 and TRBJ2-5; D is perhaps TRBD1 (6 bases). The CDR3 sequence is 14 residues long. Germline CDR1 and CDR2: MNHNS and SASEGT. V lost 3 bases to trimming and J lost 0 bases, with 8 bases between them. The CDR3 reads CASSDWTDQETQYF. Written as DNA, the CDR3 is TGTGCCAGCAGTGATTGGACAGACCAAGAGACCCAGTACTTC.

This clonotype was seen many times. CDR3 residues: CASSDPSYEQYF. The CDR3 DNA follows: TGTGCCAGCAGTGATCCCTCCTACGAGCAGTACTTC. V and J are TRBV2 and TRBJ2-7; D call uncertain. The CDR3 totals 12 residues. The V gene lost 3 bases and the J gene lost 0 bases, with 3 bases spanning the gap. Germline lookup yields CDR1 SNHLY and CDR2 FYNNEI.